A single sample is the source of the 31 T cell receptor beta chains below, sequenced in a study of T cell responses to AZD1222 COVID-19 vaccine (dated by TCRdb to the early 2020s). The sample's time point label, in plain terms: about 28 days (+/-7) after the second vaccine dose. Receptor amplification or capture employed the immunoSEQ multiplex PCR assay. The table comes from immuneACCESS by way of TCRdb, which keeps in-frame sequences with V and J called. Part of the clones is missing from these tables; in studies checked, under half for an unresolved V gene and the rest for unknown reasons. The sample table holds approximately 69,000 clones, of which over 65% were seen once. Of the sample, more than 20% is held by the ten largest clones. The sequences come from peripheral blood, collected 28 days after the second AZD1222 dose. The receptor set was obtained from an adult who received the AZD1222 COVID-19 vaccine.

This clone came up once. The chain carries TRBV6-5 and TRBJ2-4; D remains ambiguous. V lost 6 bases, J lost 0 bases, and 9 bases lay in between. Germline V gene lookup returns CDR1 MNHEY and CDR2 SVGAGI. The CDR3 extends over 14 amino acids. CDR3 region: CASRPRGAKNIQYF. CDR3 coding DNA: TGTGCCAGCAGGCCCAGAGGAGCCAAAAACATTCAGTACTTC.

The J gene is TRBJ2-3, the V gene TRBV15; 14 bases are shared with TRBD2. The CDR3 has 19 residues. CDR1 and CDR2 (germline): LNHNV, YYDKDF (reference sequence). V gave up 5 bases and J gave up 0 bases; unmatched junction bases: 10. This chain's CDR3 is CATSRRTSGGRTSTDTQYF. In DNA, the CDR3 is TGTGCCACCAGCCGACGGACTAGCGGGGGGCGAACTAGCACAGATACGCAGTATTTT.

The rearrangement joins TRBV27 to TRBJ2-7, with 8 bases that match TRBD2. The CDR3 runs 17 residues. The germline V gene has CDR1 MNHEY and CDR2 SMNVEV (reference sequence). V lost 3 bases, J lost 3 bases, and 13 bases stayed unmatched. CDR3 DNA sequence: TGTGCCAGCAGTTTGTTGACCCCGGGGGGGTCGGGCTACGAGCAGTACTTC. Translation: CASSLLTPGGSGYEQYF.

This clone was recorded only once. The CDR3 region is CASSLTDYGYTF. As DNA, the CDR3 is TGTGCCAGCAGCCTCACAGACTATGGCTACACCTTC. The V call is TRBV3-1 (or the pseudogene TRBV3-2), the J call TRBJ1-2; D is ambiguous. Trimming left V 4 bases short and J 3 bases short, with 6 bases between. Germline V gives CDR1 LGHDT, CDR2 YNNKEL (reference sequence). The CDR3 is 12 amino acids.

This chain uses TRBV2 with TRBJ1-6; 11 positions match TRBD1. Germline CDR1 is SNHLY and CDR2 is FYNNEI. The CDR3 covers 18 residues. The V and J ends lost 6 bases and 2 bases, in that order; junction bases with no gene match: 9. CDR3 in amino acids: CASSQDRGRGTYNSPLHF. The CDR3 bases are TGTGCCAGCAGCCAGGACAGGGGGCGAGGAACCTATAATTCACCCCTCCACTTT.

The J gene is TRBJ2-1, the V gene TRBV7-9; 11 nucleotides match TRBD2. The CDR3 has 14 residues. With V trimmed by 5 bases and J by 5 bases, 2 bases remained unmatched. CDR1 SEHNR and CDR2 FQNEAQ come from the germline V gene (reference sequence). The chain's CDR3 is CASSQLAGDNEQFF. CDR3 nucleotides: TGTGCCAGCAGCCAACTAGCGGGGGACAATGAGCAGTTCTTC.

The chain carries TRBV7-7 and TRBJ2-5; the D gene is possibly TRBD1 (7 bases). The length of the CDR3 is 12 residues. CDR1 is SSHAT, CDR2 FNYEAQ, per germline (reference sequence). Between the trimmed V and J ends, which lost 5 bases and 4 bases, there was a span of 8 bases. CDR3 in DNA: TGTGCCAGCAGCCAGGGGGGAGAGACCCAGTACTTC. Translation: CASSQGGETQYF.

This rearrangement joins TRBV18 to TRBJ2-5, with D possibly being TRBD2 (5 bases). The germline gives CDR1 KGHSH, CDR2 LQKENI. The CDR3 has 17 residues. Trimming removed 6 bases from V and 0 bases from J, with 20 bases in between. The CDR3 loop reads CASSPLAAGAYQETQYF. For the CDR3, the DNA is TGTGCCAGCTCCCCTTTGGCTGCGGGCGCCTACCAAGAGACCCAGTACTTC.

In this sample, this clone turned up once. V usage is TRBV5-1 and J usage is TRBJ2-1; maybe TRBD2 (5 bases). The germline V and J ends were trimmed by 2 bases and 6 bases, with 12 bases remaining between them. CDR1 and CDR2 (germline): SGHRS, YFSETQ. CDR3 size: 14 residues. The CDR3 DNA follows: TGCGCCAGCAGCTTCCGGGGTCAAATCAATGAGCAGTTCTTC. It codes for CASSFRGQINEQFF.

The gene calls are TRBV6-5 and TRBJ1-4, with D unclear. The CDR3 spans 14 residues. The germline V gene has CDR1 MNHEY and CDR2 SVGAGI. V was pared by 8 bases and J by 6 bases, with 16 bases between. CDR3 DNA: TGTGCCAGCTCTCAAGGAGGGTGGGATGAAAAACTGTTTTTT. This translates into CASSQGGWDEKLFF.

V gene TRBV16 combines with J gene TRBJ2-1; 8 positions agree with TRBD2. CDR1 KGHSY and CDR2 FQNENV come from the germline V gene. The CDR3 sequence is 14 residues long. Losses at the gene ends were 2 bases for V and 16 bases for J; bases not matched to a gene: 13. The CDR3 nucleotides are TGTGCCAGCAGCCAAGAGCGCCAGGGACTAGGGGACTTCTTC. Translation gives CASSQERQGLGDFF.

V and J are TRBV20-1 and TRBJ2-5, with D uncertain. Germline CDR1 and CDR2: DFQATT and SNEGSKA (reference sequence). With 3 bases removed from V and 2 bases from J, the gap between germline ends came to 4 bases. This CDR3 has 11 residues. The CDR3 bases are TGCAGTGCTAGGGGACAAGAGACCCAGTACTTC. Translating gives CSARGQETQYF.

This clone was counted a few times. CDR3 bases: TGCGCCAGCAGCGCTACTAGCGGGAGTTCCGAGCAGTACTTC. Amino acids: CASSATSGSSEQYF. The gene calls are TRBV5-1 and TRBJ2-7; TRBD2 matches 11 bases. The ends lost 4 bases at V and 6 bases at J; junction bases unmatched: 6. The CDR3 runs to 14 residues. Germline CDR1 and CDR2: SGHRS and YFSETQ.

This clone has more than one count but fewer than ten. The conserved phenylalanine or tryptophan is not found at the CDR3 terminus, so this likely reflects a read error. The DNA is omitted, as the CDR3 cannot be located on it reliably, and the CDR3 follows TCRdb's listing. The J gene is TRBJ2-3, the V gene TRBV11-2; the D call TRBD2 from the table was never checked on the DNA. CDR1 and CDR2 (germline): SGHAT, FQNNGV. The CDR3 region is 11 residues in length, termini included. The CDR3 is CASSLGATSVY.

The rearrangement joins TRBV3-1 (or the pseudogene TRBV3-2) to TRBJ1-1; D not resolved. The CDR3 consists of 12 residues. Germline CDR1 LGHDT, CDR2 YNNKEL (reference sequence). V gave up 6 bases and J gave up 1 base, with 6 bases separating them. The CDR3 DNA is TGTGCCAGCAGGGCTTGGAACACTGAAGCTTTCTTT. It translates to CASRAWNTEAFF.

The chain employs TRBV12-3 or TRBV12-4 and TRBJ2-7; the D gene is possibly TRBD1 (6 bases). The CDR3 totals 13 residues. Trimming stripped 6 bases from V and 2 bases from J, with 11 bases between. The CDR3 region has the DNA TGTGCCAGCAGGGAGGACAGAGCCTACGAGCAGTACTTC. Translated, it gives CASREDRAYEQYF.

The rearrangement links TRBV18 to TRBJ1-1, with a possible D match to TRBD1 (5 bases). Germline V CDR1 and CDR2: KGHSH, LQKENI. V was clipped by 4 bases and J by 1 base, with 19 bases between them. The CDR3 covers 17 residues. CDR3 in DNA: TGTGCCAGCTCACTCCGCGGGATGGGGGACTCGAACACTGAAGCTTTCTTT. The encoded protein is CASSLRGMGDSNTEAFF.

The chain has TRBV19 and TRBJ2-7; TRBD1 agrees at 11 bases. Germline V gene data show CDR1 as LNHDA and CDR2 as SQIVND (reference sequence). The CDR3 loop spans 16 amino acids. The V segment lost 4 bases and the J segment 5 bases; nucleotides outside the gene matches: 10. This CDR3 reads CASSTWGQGGSNEQYF. The CDR3 DNA sequence: TGTGCCAGTAGTACTTGGGGACAGGGGGGGTCAAACGAGCAGTACTTC.

The chain couples TRBV10-3 to TRBJ1-3; TRBD1 matches at 8 bases. V shed 5 bases and J 0 bases; nucleotides not matched to a gene: 3. The CDR3 is 15 residues long. The germline CDR1 and CDR2 sequences are ENHRY and SYGVKD. CDR3 in amino acids: CAISPDRASGNTIYF. DNA of the CDR3: TGTGCCATCAGTCCGGACAGGGCCTCTGGAAACACCATATATTTT.

The rearrangement joins TRBV5-6 to TRBJ2-2; tentative D call: TRBD2 (5 bases). Trimming pared 0 bases from V and 7 bases from J, leaving 16 bases between. Germline V CDR1 and CDR2: SGHDT, YYEEEE. This CDR3 has 16 amino acids. CDR3 protein: CASSLDYGRTVGELFF. DNA for the CDR3: TGTGCCAGCAGCTTGGATTATGGGCGGACTGTCGGGGAGCTGTTTTTT.

The V call is TRBV11-2, the J call TRBJ2-5, with D hard to call. CDR3 length equals 14 residues. CDR1 SGHAT and CDR2 FQNNGV come from the germline V gene. V lost 2 bases, J lost 4 bases, and 11 bases lay in between. The CDR3 DNA follows: TGTGCCAGCAGCTTACGTGCGGCCCTAGAGACCCAGTACTTC. Translating it yields CASSLRAALETQYF. Based on the CDR3 plus reference TRBV11-2 and TRBJ2-5, the full variable domain is EAGVAQSPRYKIIEKRQSVAFWCNPISGHATLYWYQQILGQGPKLLIQFQNNGVVDDSQLPKDRFSAERLKGVDSTLKIQPAKLEDSAVYLCASSLRAALETQYFGPGTRLLVL.

V gene TRBV7-9 combines with J gene TRBJ1-1, with 7 bases aligning to TRBD1. Germline assignment: CDR1 SEHNR and CDR2 FQNEAQ (reference sequence). V shed 7 bases, J shed 0 bases, and the junction held 14 bases outside the gene matches. CDR3 length: 17 residues. The CDR3 here is CASTFGTVLGMNTEAFF. The CDR3, as DNA: TGTGCCAGCACTTTTGGGACAGTTCTTGGGATGAACACTGAAGCTTTCTTT.

This sequence joins TRBV4-2 and TRBJ1-1; TRBD1 might be the D (5 bases). Germline assignment: CDR1 LGHNA and CDR2 YNFKEQ. Trimming stripped 4 bases from V and 1 base from J, with 13 bases between. The CDR3 contains 15 residues. This CDR3 reads CASSPRDLPNTEAFF. DNA of the CDR3: TGTGCCAGCAGCCCCCGGGACTTACCGAACACTGAAGCTTTCTTT.

In this sample, this clone turned up a few times. V is TRBV11-1 and J is TRBJ2-7; no clear D. V was cut by 1 base and J by 6 bases, with 7 bases left in between. This CDR3 region has 12 residues. Looked up from germline, CDR1 is SGHAT and CDR2 is FQDESV (reference sequence). The CDR3 here is CASSLEHSEQYF. In DNA, the CDR3 is TGTGCCAGCAGCTTAGAACATTCCGAGCAGTACTTC.

The chain has TRBV19 and TRBJ1-2; the D is unclear. This CDR3 has 15 amino acids. V was clipped by 1 base and J by 0 bases, with 9 bases between them. The germline CDR1 and CDR2 sequences are LNHDA and SQIVND (reference sequence). Here the CDR3 reads CASSIGFKANYGYTF. The CDR3 nucleotides read TGTGCCAGTAGTATAGGGTTTAAGGCTAACTATGGCTACACCTTC.

The gene calls are TRBV12-3 or TRBV12-4 and TRBJ2-5; TRBD2 might be the D (5 bases). The CDR3 is made up of 13 amino acids. V was clipped by 6 bases and J by 5 bases, with 13 bases between them. CDR3 sequence: CASRASTMETQYF. CDR3 DNA sequence: TGTGCCAGCAGGGCTAGCACAATGGAGACCCAGTACTTC.

The chain links TRBV5-4 to TRBJ1-4; 7 bases line up with TRBD1. V dropped 3 bases and J dropped 4; count of bases not matched to a gene: 6. Germline CDR1 is SGHNT and CDR2 is YYREEE (reference sequence). The CDR3 length is 15 residues. CDR3 in amino acids: CASSYDRDHNEKLFF. Written as DNA, the CDR3 is TGTGCCAGCAGCTACGACAGGGATCATAATGAAAAACTGTTTTTT.

The rearrangement joins TRBV25-1 to TRBJ1-6, with D tentatively TRBD1 (6 bases). The germline gives CDR1 MGHDK, CDR2 SYGVNS. The V end was cut by 8 bases, the J end by 14 bases, with 13 bases between. The CDR3 spans 11 residues. The CDR3 reads CASARGDTLHF. The CDR3 DNA reads TGTGCCAGCGCGAGAGGGGACACCCTCCACTTT.

This chain connects TRBV10-2 to TRBJ1-2; D may be TRBD1 (5 bases). Deletions cut 2 bases from V and 8 bases from J, with 6 bases between. This CDR3 is 11 amino acids long. Germline V CDR1 and CDR2: WSHSY, SAAADI. This chain's CDR3 is CASSEEGGYTF. The CDR3, as DNA: TGCGCCAGCAGTGAGGAGGGGGGCTACACCTTC.

The chain uses TRBV19 and TRBJ2-1, with D unresolved. Trimming removed 1 base at V and 2 bases at J, with 6 bases between. Looked up from germline, CDR1 is LNHDA and CDR2 is SQIVND (reference sequence). The CDR3 extends over 14 amino acids. In DNA, the CDR3 is TGTGCCAGTAGTATAGGCGCTCCCTACAATGAGCAGTTCTTC. It encodes CASSIGAPYNEQFF.

The chain joins TRBV10-3 to TRBJ2-3; the match to TRBD2 covers 10 bases. Trimming removed 9 bases from V and 3 bases from J; junction bases left unmatched: 15. This CDR3 comprises 17 residues. The V gene's germline CDR1 is ENHRY and CDR2 SYGVKD. CDR3 residues: CAIAGGPLLAVTDTQYF. As DNA, the CDR3 is TGTGCCATAGCGGGAGGGCCACTTTTAGCTGTAACAGATACGCAGTATTTT.